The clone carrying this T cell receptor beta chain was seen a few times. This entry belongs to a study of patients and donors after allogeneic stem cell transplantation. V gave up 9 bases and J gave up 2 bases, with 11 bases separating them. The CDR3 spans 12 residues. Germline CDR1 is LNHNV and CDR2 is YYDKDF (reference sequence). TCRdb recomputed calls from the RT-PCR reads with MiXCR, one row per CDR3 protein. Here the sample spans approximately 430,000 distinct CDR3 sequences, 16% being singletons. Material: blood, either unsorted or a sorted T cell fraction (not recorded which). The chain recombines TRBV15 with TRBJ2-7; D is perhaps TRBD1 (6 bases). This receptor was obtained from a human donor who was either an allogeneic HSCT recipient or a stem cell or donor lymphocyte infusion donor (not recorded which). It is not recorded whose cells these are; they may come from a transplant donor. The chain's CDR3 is CATGRDTYEQYF. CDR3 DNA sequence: TGTGCCACAGGCCGGGACACCTACGAGCAGTACTTC.